The clone carrying this T cell receptor (beta chain) was observed once. The antigen is not known. This entry is derived from a study of cytomegalovirus exposure and HLA in healthy donors. This CDR3 is built from 11 residues. Per germline, CDR1 GTSNPN and CDR2 SVGIG (reference sequence). Notes on the study in general: Rare sequences made up most TCRs, while some public TCRs were found in many donors.

The PCR made use of 60 Vbeta and 13 Jbeta primers. Sequencing used immunoSEQ multiplex PCR; TCRdb keeps in-frame clones, though not all of them. The table lists about 140,000 clones, about 80% of them singletons, with more than 9.5% in the top ten. What was sequenced was PBMCs. The chain couples TRBV30 to TRBJ2-5; TRBD1 matches at 7 bases. The J call may not be correct, given that the DNA end is closer to TRBJ2-7. The clonotype originates from a woman aged 60 to 75 in good health and CMV-seropositive. DNA of the CDR3: TGTGCCTGGGCTGACAGGGACGAGCAGTACTTC. This codes for CAWADRDEQYF.